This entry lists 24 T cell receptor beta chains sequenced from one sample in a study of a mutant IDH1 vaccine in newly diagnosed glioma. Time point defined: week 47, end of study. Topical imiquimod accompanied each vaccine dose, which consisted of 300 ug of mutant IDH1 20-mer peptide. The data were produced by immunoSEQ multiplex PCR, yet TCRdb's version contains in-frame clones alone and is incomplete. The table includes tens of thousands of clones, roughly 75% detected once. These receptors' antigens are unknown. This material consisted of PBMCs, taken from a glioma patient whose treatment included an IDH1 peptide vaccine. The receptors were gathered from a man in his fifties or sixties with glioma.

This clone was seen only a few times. The CDR3 sequence is CASSEETQYF. As DNA, the CDR3 is TGTGCCAGCAGTGAAGAGACCCAGTACTTC. V and J are TRBV2 and TRBJ2-5; D gene uncertain. CDR1 is SNHLY and CDR2 is FYNNEI in the germline V gene. The CDR3 is 10 residues long. Trimming cost V 1 base and J 6 bases, with 0 bases left between them.

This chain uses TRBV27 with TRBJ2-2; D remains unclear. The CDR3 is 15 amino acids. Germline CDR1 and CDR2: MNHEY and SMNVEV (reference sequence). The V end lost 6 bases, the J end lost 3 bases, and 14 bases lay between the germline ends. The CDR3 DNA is TGTGCCAGCAGGGCCCAGTTTACGGACACCGGGGAGCTGTTTTTT. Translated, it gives CASRAQFTDTGELFF.

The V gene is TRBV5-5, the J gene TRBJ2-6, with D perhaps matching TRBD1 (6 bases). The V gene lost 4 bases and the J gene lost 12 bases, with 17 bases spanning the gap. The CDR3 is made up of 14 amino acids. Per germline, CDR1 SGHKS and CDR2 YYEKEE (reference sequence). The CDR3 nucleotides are TGTGCCAGCAGCCCCCGGGACACGATCCCCGTCCTGACTTTC. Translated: CASSPRDTIPVLTF.

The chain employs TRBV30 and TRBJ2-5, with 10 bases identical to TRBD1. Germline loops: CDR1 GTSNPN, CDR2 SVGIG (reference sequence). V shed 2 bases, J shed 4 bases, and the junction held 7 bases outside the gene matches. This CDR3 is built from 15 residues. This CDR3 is CAWSKGTGARETQYF. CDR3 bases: TGTGCCTGGAGTAAGGGGACAGGGGCGCGAGAGACCCAGTACTTC.

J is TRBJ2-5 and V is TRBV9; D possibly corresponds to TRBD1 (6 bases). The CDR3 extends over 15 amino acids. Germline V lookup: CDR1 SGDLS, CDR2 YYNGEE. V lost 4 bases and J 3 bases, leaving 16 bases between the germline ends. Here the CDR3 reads CASSLVGTPEETQYF. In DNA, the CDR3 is TGTGCCAGCAGCTTAGTGGGGACACCCGAAGAGACCCAGTACTTC.

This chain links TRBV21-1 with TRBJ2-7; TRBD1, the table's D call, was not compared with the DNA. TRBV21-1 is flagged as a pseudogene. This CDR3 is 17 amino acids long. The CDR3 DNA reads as TGTGCCAGCAGCAAAGGCCCAGGTGTCGACCGATCCTACGAGCAGTACTTC. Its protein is CASSKGPGVDRSYEQYF.

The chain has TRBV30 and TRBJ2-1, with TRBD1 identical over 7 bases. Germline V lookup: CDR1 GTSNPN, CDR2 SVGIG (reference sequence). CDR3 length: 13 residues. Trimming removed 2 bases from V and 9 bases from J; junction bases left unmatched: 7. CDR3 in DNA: TGTGCCTGGAGTCCGACAGGGATCCGTGAGCAGTTCTTC. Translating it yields CAWSPTGIREQFF.

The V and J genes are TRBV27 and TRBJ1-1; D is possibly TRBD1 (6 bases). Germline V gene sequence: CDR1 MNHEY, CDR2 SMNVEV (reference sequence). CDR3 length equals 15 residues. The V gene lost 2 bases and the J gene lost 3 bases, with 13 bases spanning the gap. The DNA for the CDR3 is TGTGCCAGCAGTTTAACACAGGGTAGTTACACTGAAGCTTTCTTT. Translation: CASSLTQGSYTEAFF.

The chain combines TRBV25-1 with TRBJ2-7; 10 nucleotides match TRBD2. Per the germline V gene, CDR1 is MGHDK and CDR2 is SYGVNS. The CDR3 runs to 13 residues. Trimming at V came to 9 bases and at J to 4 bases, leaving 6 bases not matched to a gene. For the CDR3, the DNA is TGTGCCAGTATGGGACTAGCGAGATACGAGCAGTACTTC. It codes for CASMGLARYEQYF.

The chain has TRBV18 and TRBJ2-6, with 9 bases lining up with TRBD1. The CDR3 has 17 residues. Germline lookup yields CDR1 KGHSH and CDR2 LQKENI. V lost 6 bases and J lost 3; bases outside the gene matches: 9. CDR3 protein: CASSLTGGFSGANVLTF. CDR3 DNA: TGTGCCAGCTCCTTAACAGGGGGCTTTAGTGGGGCCAACGTCCTGACTTTC.

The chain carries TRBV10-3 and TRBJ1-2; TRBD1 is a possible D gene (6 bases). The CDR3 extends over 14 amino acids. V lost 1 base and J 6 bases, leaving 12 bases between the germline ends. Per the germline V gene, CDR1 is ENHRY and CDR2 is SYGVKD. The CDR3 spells CAISELQGEDGYTF. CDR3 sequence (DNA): TGTGCCATCAGTGAGTTACAGGGAGAAGATGGCTACACCTTC.

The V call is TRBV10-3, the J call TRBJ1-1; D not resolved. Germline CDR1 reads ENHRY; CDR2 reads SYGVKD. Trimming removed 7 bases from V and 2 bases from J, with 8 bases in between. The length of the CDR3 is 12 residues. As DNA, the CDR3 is TGTGCCATCATGGAGGGAAACACTGAAGCTTTCTTT. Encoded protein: CAIMEGNTEAFF.

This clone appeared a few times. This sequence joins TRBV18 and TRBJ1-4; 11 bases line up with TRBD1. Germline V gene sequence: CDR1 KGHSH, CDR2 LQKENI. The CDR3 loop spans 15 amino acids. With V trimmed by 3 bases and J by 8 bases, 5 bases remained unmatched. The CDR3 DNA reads TGTGCCAGCTCACCCGGACAGGGGGCTTTGGAAAAACTGTTTTTT. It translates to CASSPGQGALEKLFF. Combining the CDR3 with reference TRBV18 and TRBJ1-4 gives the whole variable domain NAGVMQNPRHLVRRRGQEARLRCSPMKGHSHVYWYRQLPEEGLKFMVYLQKENIIDESGMPKERFSAEFPKEGPSILRIQQVVRGDSAAYFCASSPGQGALEKLFFGSGTQLSVL.

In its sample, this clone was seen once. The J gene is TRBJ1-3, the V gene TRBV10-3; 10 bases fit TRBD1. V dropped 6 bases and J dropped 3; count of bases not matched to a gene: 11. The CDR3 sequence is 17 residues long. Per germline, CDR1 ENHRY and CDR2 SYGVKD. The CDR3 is CAISPYRDRGGGNTIYF. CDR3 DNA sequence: TGTGCCATCAGCCCTTACCGGGACAGGGGAGGTGGAAACACCATATATTTT.

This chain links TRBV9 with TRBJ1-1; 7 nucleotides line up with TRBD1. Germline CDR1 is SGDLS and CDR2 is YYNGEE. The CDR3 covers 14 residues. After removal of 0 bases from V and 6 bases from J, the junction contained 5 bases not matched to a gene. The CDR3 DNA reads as TGTGCCAGCAGCGTAGGACAGGGAATATCTGAAGCTTTCTTT. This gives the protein CASSVGQGISEAFF.

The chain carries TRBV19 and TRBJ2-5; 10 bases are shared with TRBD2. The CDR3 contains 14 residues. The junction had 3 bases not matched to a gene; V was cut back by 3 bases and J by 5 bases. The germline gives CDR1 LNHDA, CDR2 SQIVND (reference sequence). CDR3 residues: CASSMPAGGETQYF. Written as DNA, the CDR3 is TGTGCCAGTAGTATGCCAGCGGGGGGGGAGACCCAGTACTTC.

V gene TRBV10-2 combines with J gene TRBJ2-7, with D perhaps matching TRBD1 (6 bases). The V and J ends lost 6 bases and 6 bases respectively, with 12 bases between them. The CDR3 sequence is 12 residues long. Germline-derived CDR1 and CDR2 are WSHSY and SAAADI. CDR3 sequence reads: CASRPGAGEQYF. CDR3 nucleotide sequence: TGCGCCAGCAGACCAGGGGCAGGCGAGCAGTACTTC.

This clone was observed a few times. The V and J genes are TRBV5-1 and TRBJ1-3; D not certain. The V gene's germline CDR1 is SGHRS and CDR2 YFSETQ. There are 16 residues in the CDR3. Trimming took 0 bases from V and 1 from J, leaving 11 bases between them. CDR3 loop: CASSLDLGSSGNTIYF. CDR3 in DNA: TGCGCCAGCAGCTTGGACCTGGGGAGTTCTGGAAACACCATATATTTT.

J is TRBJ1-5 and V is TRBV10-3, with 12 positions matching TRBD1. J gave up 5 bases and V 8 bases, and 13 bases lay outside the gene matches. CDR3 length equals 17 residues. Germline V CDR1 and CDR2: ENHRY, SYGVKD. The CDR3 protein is CAISRDRGPATHQPQHF. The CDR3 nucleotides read TGTGCCATCTCTCGGGACAGGGGGCCAGCGACCCATCAGCCCCAGCATTTT.

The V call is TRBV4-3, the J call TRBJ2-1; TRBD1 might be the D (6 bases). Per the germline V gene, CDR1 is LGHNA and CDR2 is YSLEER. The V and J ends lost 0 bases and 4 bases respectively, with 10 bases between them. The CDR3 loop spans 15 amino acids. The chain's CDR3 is CASSQDRDRYNEQFF. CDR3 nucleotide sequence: TGCGCCAGCAGCCAAGATCGAGACAGGTACAATGAGCAGTTCTTC.

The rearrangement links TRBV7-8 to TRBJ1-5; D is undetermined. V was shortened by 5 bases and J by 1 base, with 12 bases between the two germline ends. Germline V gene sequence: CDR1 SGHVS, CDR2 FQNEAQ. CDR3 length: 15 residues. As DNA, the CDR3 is TGTGCCAGCAGCACAGTGGCAGGCAGCAATCAGCCCCAGCATTTT. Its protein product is CASSTVAGSNQPQHF. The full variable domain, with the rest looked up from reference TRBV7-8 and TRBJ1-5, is GAGVSQSPRYKVAKRGQDVALRCDPISGHVSLFWYQQALGQGPEFLTYFQNEAQLDKSGLPSDRFFAERPEGSVSTLKIQRTQQEDSAVYLCASSTVAGSNQPQHFGDGTRLSIL.

The chain's CDR3 is CASSPSRGLNSYNEQFF. CDR3 coding DNA: TGTGCCAGCTCACCTAGCAGGGGACTCAACTCCTACAATGAGCAGTTCTTC. J is TRBJ2-1 and V is TRBV18, with D tentatively TRBD1 or TRBD2 (6 bases each). The V end was cut by 3 bases, the J end by 0 bases, with 15 bases between. There are 17 residues in the CDR3. The germline V gene encodes CDR1 KGHSH and CDR2 LQKENI.

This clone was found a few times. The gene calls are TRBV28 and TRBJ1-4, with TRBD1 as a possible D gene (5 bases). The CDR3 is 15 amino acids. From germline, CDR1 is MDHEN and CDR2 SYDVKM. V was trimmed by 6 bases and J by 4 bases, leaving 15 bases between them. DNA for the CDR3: TGTGCCAGCAGAAAAGGGGCAGGACTTAATGAAAAACTGTTTTTT. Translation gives CASRKGAGLNEKLFF.

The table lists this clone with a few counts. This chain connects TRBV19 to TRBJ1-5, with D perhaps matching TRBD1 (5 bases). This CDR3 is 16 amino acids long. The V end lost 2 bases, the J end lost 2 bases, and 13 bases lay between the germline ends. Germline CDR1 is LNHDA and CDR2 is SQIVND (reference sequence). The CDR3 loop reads CASSIFRERGNQPQHF. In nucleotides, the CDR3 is TGTGCCAGTAGTATATTCAGGGAGAGGGGCAATCAGCCCCAGCATTTT.